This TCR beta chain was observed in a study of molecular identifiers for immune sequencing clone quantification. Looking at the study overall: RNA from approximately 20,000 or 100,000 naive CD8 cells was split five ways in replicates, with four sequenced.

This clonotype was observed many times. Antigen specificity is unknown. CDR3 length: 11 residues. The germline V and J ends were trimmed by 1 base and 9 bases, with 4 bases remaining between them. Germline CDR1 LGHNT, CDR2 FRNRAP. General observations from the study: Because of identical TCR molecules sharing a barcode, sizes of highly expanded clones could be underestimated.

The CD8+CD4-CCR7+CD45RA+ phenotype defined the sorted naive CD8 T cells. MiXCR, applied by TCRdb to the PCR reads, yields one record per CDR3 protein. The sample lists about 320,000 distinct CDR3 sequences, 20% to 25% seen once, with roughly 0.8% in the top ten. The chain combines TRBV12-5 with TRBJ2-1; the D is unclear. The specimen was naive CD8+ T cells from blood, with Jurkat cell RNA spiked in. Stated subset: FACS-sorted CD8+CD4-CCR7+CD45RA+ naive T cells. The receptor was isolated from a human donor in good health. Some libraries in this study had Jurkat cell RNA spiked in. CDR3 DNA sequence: TGTGCTAGTGGTTTGGGGCCTGAGCAGTTCTTC. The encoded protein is CASGLGPEQFF.